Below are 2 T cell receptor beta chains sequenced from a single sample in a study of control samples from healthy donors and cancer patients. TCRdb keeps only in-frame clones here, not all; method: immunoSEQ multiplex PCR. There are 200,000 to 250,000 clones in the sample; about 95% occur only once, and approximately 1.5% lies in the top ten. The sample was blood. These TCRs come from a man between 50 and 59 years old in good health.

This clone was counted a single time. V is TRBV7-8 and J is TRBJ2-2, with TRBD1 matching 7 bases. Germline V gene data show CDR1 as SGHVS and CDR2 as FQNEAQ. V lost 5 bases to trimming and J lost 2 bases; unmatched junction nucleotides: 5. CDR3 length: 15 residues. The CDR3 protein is CASSVRDRNTGELFF. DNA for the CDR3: TGTGCCAGCAGCGTAAGGGACAGAAACACCGGGGAGCTGTTTTTT.

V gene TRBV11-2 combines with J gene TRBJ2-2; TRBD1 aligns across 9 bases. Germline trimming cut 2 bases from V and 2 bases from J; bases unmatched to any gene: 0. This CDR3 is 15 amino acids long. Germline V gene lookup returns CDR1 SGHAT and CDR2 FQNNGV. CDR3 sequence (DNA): TGTGCCAGCAGCTTAACAGGGGGCAACACCGGGGAGCTGTTTTTT. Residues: CASSLTGGNTGELFF.